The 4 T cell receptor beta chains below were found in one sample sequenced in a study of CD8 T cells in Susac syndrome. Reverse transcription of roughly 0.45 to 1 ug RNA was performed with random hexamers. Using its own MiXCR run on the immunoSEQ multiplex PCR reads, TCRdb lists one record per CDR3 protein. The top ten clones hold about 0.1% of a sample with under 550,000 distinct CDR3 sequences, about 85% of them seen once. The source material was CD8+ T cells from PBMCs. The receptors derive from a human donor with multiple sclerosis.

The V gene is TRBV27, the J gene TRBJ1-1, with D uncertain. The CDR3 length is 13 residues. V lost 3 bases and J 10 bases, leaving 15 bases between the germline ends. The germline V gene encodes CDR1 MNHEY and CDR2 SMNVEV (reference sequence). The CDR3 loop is CASSFVNSRRAFF. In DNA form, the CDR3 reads TGTGCCAGCAGTTTTGTGAACAGTCGCAGAGCTTTCTTT.

The CDR3 region is CASSLEGLVYTF. For the CDR3, the DNA is TGTGCCAGCAGCTTAGAAGGACTTGTCTACACCTTC. The V gene is TRBV7-9, the J gene TRBJ1-2; D is ambiguous. The CDR3 has 12 amino acids. V dropped 1 base and J dropped 10 bases, with 10 bases sitting between them. Germline V gene lookup returns CDR1 SEHNR and CDR2 FQNEAQ (reference sequence). The variable domain in full, completed from reference TRBV7-9 and TRBJ1-2, reads DTGVSQNPRHKITKRGQNVTFRCDPISEHNRLYWYRQTLGQGPEFLTYFQNEAQLEKSRLLSDRFSAERPKGSFSTLEIQRTEQGDSAMYLCASSLEGLVYTFGSGTRLTVV.

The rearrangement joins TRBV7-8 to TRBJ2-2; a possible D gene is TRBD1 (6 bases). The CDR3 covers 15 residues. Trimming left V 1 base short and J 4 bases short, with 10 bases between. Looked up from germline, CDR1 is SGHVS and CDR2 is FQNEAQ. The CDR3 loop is CASSLVPRGTGELFF. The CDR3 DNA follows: TGTGCCAGCAGCTTAGTGCCCAGGGGCACCGGGGAGCTGTTTTTT.

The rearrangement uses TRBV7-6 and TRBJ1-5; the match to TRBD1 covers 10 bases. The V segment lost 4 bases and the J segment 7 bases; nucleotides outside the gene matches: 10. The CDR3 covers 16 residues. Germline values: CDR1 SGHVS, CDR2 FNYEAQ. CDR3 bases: TGTGCCAGCAGCTCGTATCCCGGGACAGGGGAGCAGCCCCAGCATTTT. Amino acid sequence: CASSSYPGTGEQPQHF.